The text below deals with one T cell receptor beta chain. The same CDR3 can be traced to other DNA sequences in this sample. Using immunoSEQ multiplex PCR, the repertoire was profiled, and TCRdb retains in-frame clones only, with some absent. The table includes 300,000 to 450,000 clones, over 75% detected once. Germline V gene lookup returns CDR1 SGHRS and CDR2 YFSETQ. The CDR3 covers 14 residues. Trimming shortened V by 0 bases and J by 5 bases, and 8 bases separated the two germline ends. The record originates from a study of blood T cell repertoires in COVID-19. Source material: PBMCs or T cells enriched from blood (not recorded which). The chain employs TRBV5-1 and TRBJ1-4; D might be TRBD1 (6 bases). The source is a man younger than 30 who had recovered from COVID-19. The CDR3 loop is CASSLGTANEKLFF. The CDR3, as DNA: TGCGCCAGCAGCTTGGGGACAGCAAATGAAAAACTGTTTTTT. Filled out from reference TRBV5-1 and TRBJ1-4, the complete variable domain reads KAGVTQTPRYLIKTRGQQVTLSCSPISGHRSVSWYQQTPGQGLQFLFEYFSETQRNKGNFPGRFSGRQFSNSRSEMNVSTLELGDSALYLCASSLGTANEKLFFGSGTQLSVL.